One sample yielded the 27 T cell receptor beta chains listed below, sequenced in a study of T cells in Graves' hyperthyroidism and ophthalmopathy. The investigators amplified TCR beta CDR3 regions from RNA transcripts. Using the HTBI primer set, a first-round RT-PCR was run on the TCR CDR3. MiXCR was run by TCRdb on the multiplex PCR reads, yielding one entry per CDR3 protein. The sample gives 640,000 or so distinct CDR3 sequences, 13% to 15% of which show up once; around 7% is in the top ten. Sequencing used blood. The receptors were gathered from a young woman with Graves' ophthalmopathy.

The chain uses TRBV3-1 and TRBJ2-7, with D perhaps TRBD1 (6 bases). Germline lookup yields CDR1 LGHDT and CDR2 YNNKEL (reference sequence). There are 14 residues in the CDR3. Between the trimmed V and J ends, which lost 1 base and 2 bases, there was a span of 9 bases. The CDR3 region has the DNA TGTGCCAGCAGCCAAGGGACAGCTACCTACGAGCAGTACTTC. It codes for CASSQGTATYEQYF.

This clonotype was picked up a small number of times. The rearrangement uses TRBV11-2 and TRBJ1-1; D remains ambiguous. CDR1 is SGHAT, CDR2 FQNNGV, per germline. The CDR3 sequence is 15 residues long. Trimming cost V 1 base and J 10 bases, with 19 bases left between them. CDR3 sequence reads: CASSLGKWAGNIAFF. For the CDR3, the DNA is TGTGCCAGCAGCTTAGGTAAATGGGCAGGAAATATAGCTTTCTTT. Filled out from reference TRBV11-2 and TRBJ1-1, the complete variable domain reads EAGVAQSPRYKIIEKRQSVAFWCNPISGHATLYWYQQILGQGPKLLIQFQNNGVVDDSQLPKDRFSAERLKGVDSTLKIQPAKLEDSAVYLCASSLGKWAGNIAFFGQGTRLTVV.

This clonotype was recorded many times. The V gene is TRBV18, the J gene TRBJ2-3; no reliable D call. Germline CDR1 KGHSH, CDR2 LQKENI. CDR3 length: 12 amino acids. V was clipped by 3 bases and J by 4 bases, with 5 bases between them. The CDR3 DNA reads TGTGCCAGCTCACCGTCGGCAGATACGCAGTATTTT. Translation gives CASSPSADTQYF.

The chain recombines TRBV11-3 with TRBJ2-7, with D possibly matching TRBD2 (6 bases). CDR1 and CDR2 (germline): SGHNT, YENEEA. CDR3 length: 15 residues. The V and J ends lost 0 bases and 2 bases respectively, with 11 bases between them. The DNA for the CDR3 is TGTGCCAGCAGCTTAGAGGAGGGTCGAGCCTACGAGCAGTACTTC. It translates to CASSLEEGRAYEQYF.

Ten or more counts support this clonotype. V and J are TRBV7-8 and TRBJ2-4; D unresolved. The CDR3 is 14 residues long. The germline gives CDR1 SGHVS, CDR2 FQNEAQ. Trimming removed 5 bases from V and 3 bases from J, with 11 bases in between. This chain's CDR3 is CASSPTEDKNIQYF. The DNA for the CDR3 is TGTGCCAGCAGCCCAACGGAAGACAAAAACATTCAGTACTTC.

Ten or more counts support this clonotype. V is TRBV2 and J is TRBJ2-1, with TRBD2 identical over 11 bases. The CDR3 has 18 residues. CDR1 is SNHLY and CDR2 is FYNNEI in the germline V gene. Trimming cost V 3 bases and J 5 bases; bases outside gene matches: 12. Written as DNA, the CDR3 is TGTGCCAGCAGTGATCCGGGTCAGACTAGCGGGATCAACAATGAGCAGTTCTTC. Amino acids: CASSDPGQTSGINNEQFF.

V usage is TRBV5-4 and J usage is TRBJ2-2; TRBD2 matches at 7 bases. V lost 4 bases to trimming and J lost 0 bases; unmatched junction nucleotides: 6. There are 16 residues in the CDR3. From germline, CDR1 is SGHNT and CDR2 YYREEE (reference sequence). CDR3 protein: CASSLLSGSNTGELFF. For the CDR3, the DNA is TGTGCCAGCAGCCTCCTTAGCGGGTCGAACACCGGGGAGCTGTTTTTT.

The V call is TRBV19, the J call TRBJ2-5, with D uncertain. Trimming pared 11 bases from V and 2 bases from J, leaving 21 bases between. Germline CDR1 is LNHDA and CDR2 is SQIVND (reference sequence). This CDR3 comprises 15 residues. CDR3 DNA: TGTGCCTCCAAACCCTCATGGGATACACAAGAGACCCAGTACTTC. Translated, it gives CASKPSWDTQETQYF.

V usage is TRBV6-1 and J usage is TRBJ2-1, with TRBD1 matching over 9 bases. The CDR3 totals 16 residues. V lost 3 bases and J lost 8; bases outside the gene matches: 11. Germline V lookup: CDR1 MNHNS, CDR2 SASEGT. In DNA form, the CDR3 reads TGTGCCAGCAGTGATTACCGGGACAGGGATCATGATGAGCAGTTCTTC. This translates into CASSDYRDRDHDEQFF.

This clonotype was counted at least ten times. The CDR3 reads CAISSTGPSKREGSPTSTDTQYF. DNA of the CDR3: TGTGCCATCAGTTCGACGGGGCCTAGTAAGCGGGAGGGCTCCCCAACTAGCACAGATACGCAGTATTTT. This chain joins TRBV10-3 and TRBJ2-3; 10 bases map to TRBD2. Germline lookup yields CDR1 ENHRY and CDR2 SYGVKD. The CDR3 totals 23 residues. The V gene end was trimmed by 5 bases and the J gene end by 0 bases; junction bases not matched to a gene: 26.

This clonotype was counted many times. CDR3 residues: CASSFGGKNEQFF. The CDR3 DNA follows: TGTGCCAGCAGCTTTGGCGGGAAGAATGAGCAGTTCTTC. The rearrangement joins TRBV5-6 to TRBJ2-1; the D gene is possibly TRBD2 (6 bases). The germline V gene encodes CDR1 SGHDT and CDR2 YYEEEE. There are 13 residues in the CDR3. Trimming stripped 2 bases from V and 7 bases from J, with 10 bases between.

The chain is built from TRBV4-3 and TRBJ2-1, with D perhaps TRBD1 (6 bases). The V end lost 1 base, the J end lost 10 bases, and 14 bases lay between the germline ends. The germline gives CDR1 LGHNA, CDR2 YSLEER. The CDR3 covers 14 residues. CDR3 amino acids: CASSQGIQGNEQFF. The CDR3 region has the DNA TGCGCCAGCAGCCAAGGGATACAGGGAAACGAGCAGTTCTTC.

This clonotype appeared many times. The J gene is TRBJ2-7, the V gene TRBV12-3 or TRBV12-4; 7 positions match TRBD2. The CDR3 spans 15 residues. The trim removed 3 bases at V and 5 bases at J, leaving 10 bases unmatched. The CDR3 region is CASSFGGDSADEQYF. The CDR3 DNA is TGTGCCAGCAGTTTTGGGGGGGACTCCGCCGACGAGCAGTACTTC.

This clonotype was observed at least ten times. The chain combines TRBV28 with TRBJ2-3, with D possibly matching TRBD2 (5 bases). Germline V gene sequence: CDR1 MDHEN, CDR2 SYDVKM. The length of the CDR3 is 14 residues. V gave up 4 bases and J gave up 9 bases, with 17 bases separating them. The CDR3: CASSSPGVTHTQYF. The CDR3 coding sequence is TGTGCCAGCAGTTCACCCGGGGTAACACACACGCAGTATTTT. Full variable domain (missing parts from reference TRBV28 and TRBJ2-3): DVKVTQSSRYLVKRTGEKVFLECVQDMDHENMFWYRQDPGLGLRLIYFSYDVKMKEKGDIPEGYSVSREKKERFSLILESASTNQTSMYLCASSSPGVTHTQYFGPGTRLTVL.

This clonotype was counted ten times or more. The CDR3 loop is CSASGSGVEETQYF. The CDR3 DNA sequence: TGCAGTGCTAGCGGGAGTGGAGTGGAAGAGACCCAGTACTTC. This sequence joins TRBV20-1 and TRBJ2-5, with D possibly TRBD2 on 6 matching bases. The CDR3 contains 14 residues. Germline CDR1 is DFQATT and CDR2 is SNEGSKA (reference sequence). V dropped 3 bases and J dropped 3 bases, with 14 bases sitting between them.

J is TRBJ2-7 and V is TRBV4-1; unclear D gene. Trimming removed 0 bases at V and 2 bases at J, with 8 bases between. Per germline, CDR1 MGHRA and CDR2 YSYEKL. This CDR3 comprises 14 residues. This CDR3 reads CASSQEDGTYEQYF. CDR3 DNA sequence: TGCGCCAGCAGCCAAGAGGACGGTACCTACGAGCAGTACTTC.

Ten or more counts support this clonotype. V usage is TRBV3-1 and J usage is TRBJ2-7; either TRBD1 or TRBD2 may supply D (5 bases each). The CDR3 runs 15 residues. V lost 1 base to trimming and J lost 6 bases, with 16 bases between them. Germline CDR1 reads LGHDT; CDR2 reads YNNKEL (reference sequence). The CDR3 DNA reads as TGTGCCAGCAGCCAAGCTTTGGGACGATTAATCGAGCAGTACTTC. Amino acids: CASSQALGRLIEQYF.

This clonotype has at least ten counts. The chain has TRBV12-3 or TRBV12-4 and TRBJ1-6; D gene uncertain. The CDR3 totals 13 residues. Trimming removed 7 bases at V and 10 bases at J, with 14 bases between. The CDR3 sequence: CASNSHSGSPLHF. As DNA, the CDR3 is TGTGCCAGCAATTCCCACAGTGGCTCACCCCTCCACTTT.

The chain joins TRBV20-1 to TRBJ2-1, with 8 bases lining up with TRBD1. CDR1 DFQATT and CDR2 SNEGSKA come from the germline V gene (reference sequence). The CDR3 has 14 amino acids. V shed 6 bases and J 5 bases; nucleotides not matched to a gene: 9. CDR3 sequence: CSARDRLGHNEQFF. In DNA form, the CDR3 reads TGCAGTGCCAGGGACAGGCTAGGGCACAATGAGCAGTTCTTC.

This clonotype showed up many times. The chain links TRBV15 to TRBJ1-5; D is uncertain. V was clipped by 0 bases and J by 1 base, with 10 bases between them. The CDR3 covers 16 residues. Germline assignment: CDR1 LNHNV and CDR2 YYDKDF (reference sequence). CDR3 sequence: CATSRDPLGSNQPQHF. The CDR3 DNA sequence: TGTGCCACCAGCAGAGACCCTCTGGGGAGCAATCAGCCCCAGCATTTT.

This clonotype showed up many times. The J gene is TRBJ2-4, the V gene TRBV11-2; 12 bases match TRBD1. The V gene end was trimmed by 5 bases and the J gene end by 3 bases; junction bases not matched to a gene: 14. Germline V gene lookup returns CDR1 SGHAT and CDR2 FQNNGV. This CDR3 has 19 amino acids. For the CDR3, the DNA is TGTGCCAGCAGCCTCCGGGACAGGGGGCCGGTGACGGGCAAAAACATTCAGTACTTC. This codes for CASSLRDRGPVTGKNIQYF.

On this clonotype itself: The junction shows a germline mismatch at one end, possibly a read error. The chain recombines TRBV15 with TRBJ2-1; D call uncertain. CDR1 is LNHNV and CDR2 is YYDKDF in the germline V gene (reference sequence). The CDR3 is 14 residues long. The chain's CDR3 is CATRRVPGYNEQFF. In DNA form, the CDR3 reads TGTGCCACCAGGAGAGTCCCGGGCTACAATGAGCAGTTCTTC.

The chain employs TRBV6-5 and TRBJ1-2; the match to TRBD1 covers 7 bases. CDR3 length equals 14 residues. From germline, CDR1 is MNHEY and CDR2 SVGAGI. Trimming took 0 bases from V and 7 from J; bases not matched to a gene: 5. CDR3 in DNA: TGTGCCAGCAGTTACTCTTCAGGGGGGTCTGGCTACACCTTC. The encoded protein is CASSYSSGGSGYTF.

This clonotype was seen only a few times. The rearrangement links TRBV14 to TRBJ2-5; possibly TRBD2 for D (6 bases). Deletions cut 0 bases from V and 5 bases from J, with 16 bases between. In germline, CDR1 is SGHDN, CDR2 FVKESK. This CDR3 contains 16 residues. CDR3 DNA: TGTGCCAGCAGCCAAGATGCGGGGCGCGCGGGGGAGACCCAGTACTTC. This sequence encodes CASSQDAGRAGETQYF.

The chain employs TRBV11-1 and TRBJ2-3; 9 nucleotides match TRBD1. Germline V lookup: CDR1 SGHAT, CDR2 FQDESV (reference sequence). The CDR3 runs 14 residues. V dropped 6 bases and J dropped 2; count of bases not matched to a gene: 3. CDR3 amino acids: CASRGQGTTDTQYF. The CDR3 DNA reads TGTGCCAGCAGAGGACAGGGGACCACAGATACGCAGTATTTT. The full variable domain, with the rest looked up from reference TRBV11-1 and TRBJ2-3, is EAEVAQSPRYKITEKSQAVAFWCDPISGHATLYWYRQILGQGPELLVQFQDESVVDDSQLPKDRFSAERLKGVDSTLKIQPAELGDSAMYLCASRGQGTTDTQYFGPGTRLTVL.

This clonotype was recorded many times. The chain joins TRBV30 to TRBJ2-3, with 9 bases fitting TRBD2. Trimming took 2 bases from V and 3 from J; bases not matched to a gene: 9. The germline CDR1 and CDR2 sequences are GTSNPN and SVGIG (reference sequence). CDR3 length: 16 amino acids. The CDR3 DNA reads TGTGCCTGGAGTCCTCGACTAGCGGTTTCTACAGATACGCAGTATTTT. Its protein product is CAWSPRLAVSTDTQYF.

This clonotype was counted many times. The CDR3 bases are TGTGCCAGCAGCCCAGTCGGCTGGGTTCCTGAGGAAAAACTGTTTTTT. Residues: CASSPVGWVPEEKLFF. The chain is built from TRBV12-3 or TRBV12-4 and TRBJ1-4; D is unclear. The CDR3 is 16 amino acids. V dropped 6 bases and J dropped 8 bases, with 22 bases sitting between them.